This T cell receptor (beta chain) was sequenced in a study of cytomegalovirus exposure and HLA in healthy donors. With regard to this clone: Its target is unknown.

With 60 Vbeta and 13 Jbeta primers, the PCR was carried out. The data were produced by immunoSEQ multiplex PCR, yet TCRdb's version contains in-frame clones alone and is incomplete. This listing includes 100,000 to 150,000 clones. Study-wide points: A classifier reportedly called cytomegalovirus status with high sensitivity and specificity. Fewer N-insertions than the approximately 700-donor mean were reportedly shown by an Asian-associated ancestry cluster in a later analysis.

Sequenced material: PBMCs. The clonotype was recovered from a man in his forties in good health and CMV-seronegative.

CDR3 loop: CASSLLTSGRGRNEQFF. In nucleotides, the CDR3 is TGTGCCAGCAGTCTTTTGACTAGCGGGAGGGGTCGTAATGAGCAGTTCTTC. This chain connects TRBV7-8 to TRBJ2-1, with TRBD2 identical over 14 bases. This CDR3 spans 17 amino acids. V lost 6 bases to trimming and J lost 7 bases; unmatched junction nucleotides: 11. Germline CDR1 is SGHVS and CDR2 is FQNEAQ.